This TCR beta chain was recovered during a study of vaccination and CD4 T cells after COVID-19. As to this clonotype: The antigen remains unidentified.

Oncomine TCR Beta short-read sequencing was applied to DNA from cultured CD4+ T cells. TCRdb analysed the PCR reads with MiXCR anew, one entry per CDR3 protein. This sample has 14,000 or so distinct CDR3 sequences, with around 55% found just once. Treatment defined: roughly ten-day PBMC culture with coronavirus spike peptide pools or control peptides (ViraFEST assay). CDR1 and CDR2 (germline): MNHEY, SVGAGI. Trimming removed 0 bases from V and 3 bases from J, with 3 bases in between. This CDR3 is 14 amino acids long. The chain combines TRBV6-5 with TRBJ2-6; D is unclear. The sequencing input was CD4+ T cells from blood, cultured in vitro. The receptor was isolated from a human donor who had recovered from COVID-19. The DNA of the CDR3 is TGTGCCAGCAGTTACTCGATTGGGGCCAACGTCCTGACTTTC. Protein product: CASSYSIGANVLTF.